Presented here are 9 T cell receptor beta chains from one specimen sequenced in a study of T cell repertoires in aging, cancer and after chemotherapy. The template was genomic DNA from peripheral blood, not RNA. A mixed TRB-A/B primer pool amplified rearranged TRB by multiplex touch-down PCR. TCRdb reanalysed the multiplex PCR reads using MiXCR and keeps one entry per CDR3 protein. Of around 9,700 distinct CDR3 sequences listed, about 33% were seen once; the top ten hold 2.8%. The sample comprised blood. The receptors stem from a human donor in good health.

This clonotype came up a few times. The genes are TRBV6-1 and TRBJ2-1; D remains ambiguous. The V end was cut by 4 bases, the J end by 8 bases, with 6 bases between. CDR3 size: 11 residues. Germline CDR1 reads MNHNS; CDR2 reads SASEGT. The CDR3 sequence: CASSVVYEQFF. DNA for the CDR3: TGTGCCAGCAGTGTTGTCTATGAGCAGTTCTTC.

As concerns this clonotype: A read error may account for a junction end that differs from germline. J is TRBJ1-2 and V is TRBV11-2, with D tentatively TRBD1 (5 bases). CDR1 is SGHAT and CDR2 is FQNNGV in the germline V gene. The CDR3 spans 15 residues. This chain's CDR3 is CASSQVTRGELGYTF. The CDR3 nucleotides read TGCGCCAGCAGCCAAGTTACCCGGGGCGAGCTTGGCTACACCTTC.

This clonotype is labeled medium-sized. In DNA form, the CDR3 reads TGTGCCAGCAGCATCGGCTCGGGGACAGGGTTCACAGATACGCAGTATTTT. Amino acids: CASSIGSGTGFTDTQYF. V and J are TRBV27 and TRBJ2-3; TRBD1 agrees at 9 bases. The V segment lost 6 bases and the J segment 2 bases; nucleotides outside the gene matches: 12. The CDR3 extends over 17 amino acids. Germline values: CDR1 MNHEY, CDR2 SMNVEV (reference sequence).

This clonotype occurred once. This CDR3 fails to terminate in the conserved phenylalanine or tryptophan, so it likely reflects a read error. V is TRBV11-3 and J is TRBJ2-5; perhaps TRBD2 as D (6 bases). Germline V gene data show CDR1 as SGHNT and CDR2 as YENEEA. V lost 2 bases to trimming and J lost 4 bases, with 11 bases between them. The CDR3 has 14 residues. CDR3 region: CASSLSVGGETQYL. The CDR3 DNA reads TGTGCCAGCAGCTTATCGGTCGGGGGAGAGACCCAGTACTTA.

The J gene is TRBJ2-1, the V gene TRBV5-5; perhaps TRBD1 as D (6 bases). V was shortened by 0 bases and J by 8 bases, with 9 bases between the two germline ends. The CDR3 contains 13 residues. Germline loops: CDR1 SGHKS, CDR2 YYEKEE (reference sequence). DNA of the CDR3: TGTGCCAGCAGCTTGGTTAACAGGGATGAGCAGTTCTTC. As protein: CASSLVNRDEQFF.

This rearrangement joins TRBV11-3 to TRBJ2-1; D gene uncertain. Trimming took 5 bases from V and 4 from J, leaving 6 bases between them. Germline CDR1 is SGHNT and CDR2 is YENEEA. There are 12 residues in the CDR3. In DNA form, the CDR3 reads TGTGCCAGCAGCGCGGAATACAATGAGCAGTTCTTC. This translates into CASSAEYNEQFF.

The rearrangement uses TRBV5-5 and TRBJ2-5; tentatively, D is TRBD1 (5 bases). The J call may be mistaken, given a closer DNA end match to TRBJ2-7. In germline, CDR1 is SGHKS, CDR2 YYEKEE (reference sequence). This CDR3 spans 13 amino acids. The CDR3 loop reads CASSWGGTYEQYF. CDR3 sequence (DNA): TGTGCCAGCAGCTGGGGCGGAACCTACGAGCAGTACTTC.

This clonotype was detected a few times. The chain recombines TRBV30 with TRBJ2-1; possible D gene TRBD2, 5 bases. V was shortened by 5 bases and J by 3 bases, with 8 bases between the two germline ends. The CDR3 has 12 residues. CDR1 GTSNPN and CDR2 SVGIG come from the germline V gene (reference sequence). DNA for the CDR3: TGTGCCTGGGGACTCAGCTACAATGAGCAGTTCTTC. Its protein product is CAWGLSYNEQFF.

This clonotype is labeled medium-sized. V usage is TRBV6-5 and J usage is TRBJ2-3; unclear D gene. The CDR3 totals 14 residues. Germline assignment: CDR1 MNHEY and CDR2 SVGAGI. Trimming left V 8 bases short and J 0 bases short, with 12 bases between. DNA for the CDR3: TGTGCCAGCCGGAGAGGAACTAGCACAGATACGCAGTATTTT. It specifies CASRRGTSTDTQYF.